This TCR beta chain was recorded in a study of blood T cell repertoires in COVID-19. The wider study: Acute and convalescent COVID-19 specimens originated in the United States, Italy and Spain. Sample material is recorded as cDNA or gDNA derived from T cells, B-cell-depleted T cells, or PBMCs.

This CDR3 contains 14 residues. Germline-derived CDR1 and CDR2 are LNHDA and SQIVND (reference sequence). Trimming cost V 6 bases and J 2 bases, with 13 bases left between them. In the original processing: Scientists estimated how many nucleated cells there were by amplifying reference gene primers. Generated by immunoSEQ multiplex PCR, the TCRdb table keeps only in-frame clones and is missing some. That table gives V, J and clone size, and the DNA gave D and trimming. The table records about 80,000 clones, approximately 90% of them present only once. The rearrangement joins TRBV19 to TRBJ1-2; perhaps TRBD1 as D (6 bases). The sequenced material came from peripheral blood. The sequence derives from a woman over 75 with acute or convalescent COVID-19. CDR3 nucleotides: TGTGCCAGTAGACTCAACCAGGGGAACTATGGCTACACCTTC. Translated: CASRLNQGNYGYTF.